The sample holds a few counts of the clone carrying this TCR beta chain. Primed by a sample-barcoded 5' primer and a J-beta primer mix, a second PCR proceeded for roughly 7 to 11 cycles. The authors tagged each cDNA molecule using a template-switch adaptor with 12 random nucleotides. TCRdb reprocessed the 5' RACE reads via MiXCR and lists one record per CDR3 protein. The data contain about a million distinct CDR3 sequences, roughly 51% of them singletons. This sample stems from a study of blood T cells in healthy people across ages. CDR3 length: 14 residues. Germline lookup yields CDR1 MNHEY and CDR2 SMNVEV (reference sequence).

This TCR derives from a woman aged 55-69 years in good health. The chain has TRBV27 and TRBJ2-5; 11 nucleotides align to TRBD1. The J call may be mistaken, given a closer DNA end match to TRBJ2-7. What was sequenced was blood. The CDR3 loop reads CASSGQGASDEQYF. For the CDR3, the DNA is TGTGCCAGCAGTGGACAGGGGGCATCGGACGAGCAGTACTTC.